Listed below are T cell receptor beta chains from one sample, sequenced in a study of shared T cell receptors in the human thymus. Sequencing used immunoSEQ multiplex PCR; TCRdb keeps in-frame clones, though not all of them. In the table there are approximately 660,000 clones, around 87% of which are singletons. This sample also appeared in a second study, on human thymus T cells.

Input material: thymocytes. These receptors were obtained from a boy under two years old with a congenital heart defect. Both conserved end residues are part of each CDR3. The D gene is left open where the match is weak. Clone size appears in some rows only: once, few, many, or a class for an expanded clone.

>17|.|TRBD2|TRBJ2-7|TRBV5-8
CASSLGPQGGDSYEQYF
TGTGCCAGCAGCTTAGGGCCGCAGGGAGGGGACTCCTACGAGCAGTACTTC
>15|.|.|TRBJ2-2|TRBV5-1
CASSLDGNRTGELFF
TGCGCCAGCAGCTTGGACGGGAACCGAACCGGGGAGCTGTTTTTT
>17|.|.|TRBJ1-5|TRBV4-1
CASSQDAGYLNNQPQHF
TGCGCCAGCAGCCAAGATGCAGGGTATCTAAACAATCAGCCCCAGCATTTT
>15|.|.|TRBJ2-6|TRBV11-2
CASSEWGAGANVLTF
TGTGCCAGCAGCGAGTGGGGCGCTGGGGCCAACGTCCTGACTTTC
>14|.|TRBD2|TRBJ2-1|TRBV12-5
CASGTPGLASEQFF
TGTGCTAGTGGAACTCCGGGACTAGCAAGCGAGCAGTTCTTC
>16|.|.|TRBJ1-2|TRBV19
CASSRDSQRSEEGYTF
TGTGCCAGTAGTCGAGACAGCCAGAGATCCGAGGAGGGCTACACCTTC
>12|.|TRBD1|TRBJ1-2|TRBV28
CATEDRGYGYTF
TGTGCCACCGAGGACAGGGGCTATGGCTACACCTTC
>15|.|TRBD1|TRBJ2-7|TRBV6-5
CASSYGDRGSYEQYF
TGTGCCAGCAGTTACGGGGACAGGGGCTCCTACGAGCAGTACTTC
>18|.|TRBD1|TRBJ2-6|TRBV27
CASSLGQGKSLGANVLTF
TGTGCCAGCAGTTTAGGACAGGGCAAGTCGCTCGGGGCCAACGTCCTGACTTTC
>15|.|TRBD2|TRBJ2-1|TRBV5-1
CASSHGGGLYNEQFF
TGCGCCAGCAGTCACGGGGGAGGGCTTTACAATGAGCAGTTCTTC
>15|.|.|TRBJ1-3|TRBV6-5
CASSSQQGIGNTIYF
TGTGCCAGCAGTTCTCAACAGGGTATTGGAAACACCATATATTTT
>15|.|TRBD1|TRBJ2-1|TRBV19
CASSIRDRVLCEQFF
TGTGCCAGTAGTATCCGGGACAGGGTCCTCTGCGAGCAGTTCTTC
>16|.|TRBD2|TRBJ2-7|TRBV15
CATSRLTSETSYEQYF
TGTGCCACCAGCAGACTGACTAGCGAGACCTCCTACGAGCAGTACTTC
>15|.|.|TRBJ2-3|TRBV29-1
CSVDHRVLRTDTQYF
TGCAGCGTTGACCACAGGGTTCTCCGCACAGATACGCAGTATTTT
>20|.|TRBD2|TRBJ2-7|TRBV28
CASSLFTGDTTSGSPHEQYF
TGTGCCAGCAGTTTATTCACAGGGGACACGACTAGCGGGAGTCCCCACGAGCAGTACTTC
>19|.|.|TRBJ2-5|TRBV2
CATLLGGPETQGARGTQYF
TGTGCCACCCTTCTGGGGGGTCCCGAAACCCAAGGTGCAAGAGGGACCCAGTACTTC
>15|once|.|TRBJ2-7|TRBV5-8
CASSLALRGTYEQYF
TGTGCCAGCAGCTTGGCCCTACGGGGAACCTACGAGCAGTACTTC
>17|.|TRBD2|TRBJ2-2|TRBV29-1
CSVEGELAGVLTGELFF
TGCAGCGTTGAAGGAGAACTAGCGGGAGTTCTAACCGGGGAGCTGTTTTTT
>15|.|.|TRBJ1-3|TRBV7-9
CASSSPRDIGNTIYF
TGTGCCAGCAGCTCCCCACGGGACATTGGAAACACCATATATTTT
>15|.|TRBD1|TRBJ2-2|TRBV7-2
CASSQGTGDTGELFF
TGTGCCAGCAGTCAAGGGACAGGGGACACCGGGGAGCTGTTTTTT
>17|.|.|TRBJ2-5|TRBV4-3
CASSLCTAGLDGETQYF
TGCGCCAGCAGCCTCTGTACGGCGGGCCTCGATGGAGAGACCCAGTACTTC
>15|once|.|TRBJ2-2|TRBV30
CAWSVRDGTGGELFF
TGTGCCTGGAGTGTACGTGACGGCACGGGCGGGGAGCTGTTTTTT
>17|.|.|TRBJ2-1|TRBV5-6
CASSLFQVGPWYNEQFF
TGTGCCAGCAGCTTGTTCCAGGTTGGGCCGTGGTACAATGAGCAGTTCTTC
>15|.|TRBD2|TRBJ2-1|TRBV28
CASSLLAGGLKEQFF
TGTGCCAGCAGTTTACTAGCGGGAGGTCTGAAGGAGCAGTTCTTC
>15|.|TRBD1|TRBJ1-2|TRBV7-3
CASSFRDRGGWGYTF
TGTGCCAGCAGCTTCCGTGACAGGGGAGGTTGGGGCTACACCTTC
>19|.|TRBD1|TRBJ2-6|TRBV4-3
CASSHGGDRGASGANVLTF
TGCGCCAGCAGCCACGGGGGGGACAGGGGGGCATCGGGGGCCAACGTCCTGACTTTC
>13|.|TRBD1|TRBJ2-1|TRBV6-5
CASNLQGANEQFF
TGTGCCAGCAACCTACAGGGGGCGAATGAGCAGTTCTTC
>13|.|TRBD1|TRBJ1-2|TRBV10-1
CASSKEQGDGYTF
TGCGCCAGCAGTAAGGAACAGGGGGACGGCTACACCTTC
>15|.|.|TRBJ2-7|TRBV18
CASSPRGGASYEQYF
TGTGCCAGCTCACCGCGTGGGGGGGCCTCCTACGAGCAGTACTTC
>18|.|TRBD2|TRBJ2-3|TRBV27
CASSLLLAGGPSTDTQYF
TGTGCCAGCAGTTTATTGCTAGCGGGAGGGCCCAGCACAGATACGCAGTATTTT
>12|.|.|TRBJ2-5|TRBV10-3
CATGVGAETQYF
TGTGCCACCGGGGTGGGGGCGGAGACCCAGTACTTC
>17|.|TRBD2|TRBJ2-1|TRBV28
CASSPPSGRDRYNEQFF
TGTGCCAGCAGCCCCCCCAGCGGGAGGGACCGATACAATGAGCAGTTCTTC
>15|few|.|TRBJ2-1|TRBV27
CASRPTTGTGNEQFF
TGTGCCAGCAGGCCGACGACAGGGACTGGCAATGAGCAGTTCTTC
>16|.|.|TRBJ2-1|TRBV4-3
CASSLTPAGSYNEQFF
TGCGCCAGCAGCCTTACCCCCGCGGGTTCCTACAATGAGCAGTTCTTC
>13|once|.|TRBJ2-3|TRBV5-1
CASSPSGTDTQYF
TGCGCCAGCAGCCCTAGCGGCACAGATACGCAGTATTTT
>19|.|TRBD2|TRBJ2-1|TRBV5-4
CASSPGTSGSWYAYNEQFF
TGTGCCAGCAGCCCCGGGACTAGCGGGAGCTGGTATGCCTACAATGAGCAGTTCTTC
>16|once|TRBD1|TRBJ1-5|TRBV5-6
CASSRTGLDSNQPQHF
TGTGCCAGCAGCCGGACAGGCCTTGATAGCAATCAGCCCCAGCATTTT
>15|.|TRBD1|TRBJ1-2|TRBV5-1
CASSVAGTGTPGYTF
TGCGCCAGCAGCGTGGCCGGGACAGGGACCCCCGGCTACACCTTC
>16|.|TRBD2|TRBJ2-7|TRBV11-3
CASSPRASGTPYEQYF
TGTGCCAGCAGCCCCAGGGCTAGCGGGACTCCCTACGAGCAGTACTTC
>18|.|TRBD2|TRBJ2-3|TRBV25-1
CASKGQAPGTSVTDTQYF
TGTGCCAGCAAGGGACAGGCGCCGGGGACTAGCGTCACAGATACGCAGTATTTT
>15|.|.|TRBJ2-7|TRBV27
CASSLGGPPGYEQYF
TGTGCCAGCAGTTTAGGCGGGCCCCCTGGCTACGAGCAGTACTTC
>15|.|TRBD2|TRBJ2-1|TRBV7-2
CASSPALGGYNEQFF
TGTGCCAGCAGCCCGGCACTCGGGGGGTACAATGAGCAGTTCTTC
>16|.|TRBD1|TRBJ1-2|TRBV5-1
CASSPEAGQANYGYTF
TGCGCCAGCAGTCCCGAGGCGGGACAGGCGAACTATGGCTACACCTTC
>16|.|TRBD2|TRBJ2-7|TRBV6-5
CASSYYLAGLPYEQYF
TGTGCCAGCAGTTACTACCTAGCGGGCCTACCCTACGAGCAGTACTTC
>13|.|.|TRBJ1-4|TRBV4-2
CASSQDGKQGLFF
TGTGCCAGCAGCCAAGACGGGAAACAGGGTCTGTTTTTT
>13|.|.|TRBJ1-2|TRBV7-2
CASSLAQGTLLDF
TGTGCCAGCAGCTTAGCGCAGGGGACCCTTCTGGACTTC
>16|.|TRBD2|TRBJ2-7|TRBV27
CASRTPRAGRELPLHF
TGTGCCAGCAGAACCCCACGGGCGGGGCGGGAGCTCCCACTTCATTTC
>20|.|TRBD1|TRBJ1-1|TRBV5-1
CASSSPDRPMDMTLGTEAFF
TGCGCCAGCAGCTCCCCGGACAGGCCTATGGATATGACTTTGGGCACTGAAGCTTTCTTT
>12|.|.|TRBJ2-1|TRBV6-5
CASSTGGQEQFF
TGTGCCAGCAGTACCGGAGGACAGGAGCAGTTCTTC